A single sample is the source of the 5 T cell receptor beta chains below, sequenced in a study of cytomegalovirus exposure and HLA in healthy donors. PCR used 60 Vbeta primers and 13 Jbeta primers. TCRdb's copy holds only in-frame clones and misses some; the assay was immunoSEQ multiplex PCR. Among 130,000 or so clones listed, about 82% were seen once. Sequenced input: PBMCs. The receptors derive from a female donor in good health and CMV-seropositive.

CDR3 in DNA: TGTGCCAGTAGTGGCCGGACAGCGGGGAGCTATGGCTACACCTTC. As protein: CASSGRTAGSYGYTF. The V gene is TRBV19, the J gene TRBJ1-2; D perhaps matches TRBD1 (6 bases). The CDR3 loop spans 15 amino acids. Deletions cut 5 bases from V and 4 bases from J, with 17 bases between. Looked up from germline, CDR1 is LNHDA and CDR2 is SQIVND (reference sequence).

The V and J genes are TRBV9 and TRBJ1-1; D is ambiguous. CDR3 length: 15 amino acids. Trimming shortened V by 0 bases and J by 0 bases, and 9 bases separated the two germline ends. The germline CDR1 and CDR2 sequences are SGDLS and YYNGEE. The CDR3 DNA sequence: TGTGCCAGCAGCGTAGGTAACAGACTGAACACTGAAGCTTTCTTT. Translated: CASSVGNRLNTEAFF.

This rearrangement joins TRBV6-1 to TRBJ2-1; TRBD2 matches at 8 bases. The V gene's germline CDR1 is MNHNS and CDR2 SASEGT. The CDR3 consists of 13 residues. J lost 12 bases, V lost 6 bases, and 10 bases had no gene match. The CDR3 bases are TGTGCCAGCAGATTACTAGCGGAATGGAGGCAGTTCTTC. It yields the protein CASRLLAEWRQFF.

The chain has TRBV9 and TRBJ2-1, with 7 bases aligning to TRBD1. Germline assignment: CDR1 SGDLS and CDR2 YYNGEE. The junction had 6 bases not matched to a gene; V was cut back by 3 bases and J by 0 bases. CDR3 length: 16 residues. The CDR3 nucleotides read TGTGCCAGCAGCGCGGACCGGGACAGCTCCTACAATGAGCAGTTCTTC. It encodes CASSADRDSSYNEQFF.

The rearrangement joins TRBV20-1 to TRBJ1-1, with D unclear. The CDR3 contains 11 residues. CDR1 is DFQATT, CDR2 SNEGSKA, per germline (reference sequence). Trimming took 3 bases from V and 6 from J, leaving 8 bases between them. Written as DNA, the CDR3 is TGCAGTGCTAGTATGGCAGCTGAAGCTTTCTTT. Its protein product is CSASMAAEAFF.